A single TCR beta chain is shown here with its context. The record originates from a study of blood T cell repertoires in COVID-19. Study summary: Samples of COVID-19 (acute and convalescent) were obtained from the United States, Italy and Spain. Nucleic acid was either cDNA or gDNA, and it came from T cells, B-cell-depleted T cells, or PBMCs.

Trimming at V came to 3 bases and at J to 5 bases, leaving 6 bases not matched to a gene. This CDR3 spans 14 amino acids. Germline CDR1 is SGHTA and CDR2 is FQGNSA. As originally analysed: Nucleated cell number was recorded as an estimate derived from reference gene primer amplification. Libraries were prepared by immunoSEQ multiplex PCR; TCRdb keeps only in-frame clonotypes and omits some of them. The DNA was the basis for D and trimming; V, J and clone size are from that table. The sample has under 150,000 clones, about 89% seen once. Material for sequencing was peripheral blood. The receptor was derived from a man aged 50-59 years with active COVID-19. The V call is TRBV7-2, the J call TRBJ1-2, with 7 positions matching TRBD1. As DNA, the CDR3 is TGTGCCAGCAGCTTCATGCAGGGGGATTATGGCTACACCTTC. Its protein is CASSFMQGDYGYTF.